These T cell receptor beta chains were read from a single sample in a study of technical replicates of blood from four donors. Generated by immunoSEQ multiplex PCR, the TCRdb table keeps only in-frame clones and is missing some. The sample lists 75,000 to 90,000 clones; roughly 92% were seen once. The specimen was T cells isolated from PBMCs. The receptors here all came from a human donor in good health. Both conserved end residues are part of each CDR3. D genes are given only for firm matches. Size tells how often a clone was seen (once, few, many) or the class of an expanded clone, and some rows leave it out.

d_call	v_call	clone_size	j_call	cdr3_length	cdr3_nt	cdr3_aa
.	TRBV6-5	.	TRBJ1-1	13	TGTGCCAGCTCAGGACAAATGAACACTGAAGCTTTCTTT	CASSGQMNTEAFF
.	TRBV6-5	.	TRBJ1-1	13	TGTGCCAGCAGTACGTCTGCGGTCACTGAAGCTTTCTTT	CASSTSAVTEAFF
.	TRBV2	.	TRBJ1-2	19	TGTGCCAGCAGTGATCATGTTCTCGGCTGGGTACAGGGAACGGGTGGCTACACCTTC	CASSDHVLGWVQGTGGYTF
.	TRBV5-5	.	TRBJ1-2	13	TGTGCCAGCAGCTTCCTGGACAGCTATGGCTACACCTTC	CASSFLDSYGYTF
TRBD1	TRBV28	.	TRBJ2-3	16	TGTGCCAGCAGTCACCACCCGGGACAGGGAACAGATACGCAGTATTTT	CASSHHPGQGTDTQYF
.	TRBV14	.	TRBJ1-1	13	TGTGCCAGCAGCCCCGGTAGAAACACTGAAGCTTTCTTT	CASSPGRNTEAFF
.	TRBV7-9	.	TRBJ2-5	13	TGTGCCAGCAGCTTCGGGGGCCAAGAGACCCAGTACTTC	CASSFGGQETQYF
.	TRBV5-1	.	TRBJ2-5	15	TGCGCCAGCAGCCCCCGCGTCGAGGGCAGAGAGACCCAGTACTTC	CASSPRVEGRETQYF
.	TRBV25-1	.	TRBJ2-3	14	TGTGCCAGCAGTGAAAGTTGGGGGGGCGATACGCAGTATTTT	CASSESWGGDTQYF
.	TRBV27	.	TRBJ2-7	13	TGTGCCAGTTCTGCAGTGCGGGCCTACGAGCAGTACTTC	CASSAVRAYEQYF
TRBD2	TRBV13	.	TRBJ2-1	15	TGTGCCAGCAGCCAGAGCGGGGAAGGGACGAATGAGCAGTTCTTC	CASSQSGEGTNEQFF
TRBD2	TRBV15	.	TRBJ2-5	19	TGTGCCACCAGCAGCGAGCGGGATCTGGTTTCGGGAAAGCCAGAGACCCAGTACTTC	CATSSERDLVSGKPETQYF
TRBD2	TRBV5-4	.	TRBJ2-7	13	TGTGCCAGCAGCGTGGGACTAAATTACGAGCAGTACTTC	CASSVGLNYEQYF
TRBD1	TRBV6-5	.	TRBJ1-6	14	TGTGCCAGCAGCTACCGGGACAGAAATTCACCCCTCCACTTT	CASSYRDRNSPLHF
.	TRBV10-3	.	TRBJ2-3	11	TGTGCCATCACCGCCGGGGGTACGCAGTATTTT	CAITAGGTQYF
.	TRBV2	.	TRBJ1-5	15	TGTGCCAGCAGCGTCGAGGTGGGGCTGGGTCAGCCCCAGCATTTT	CASSVEVGLGQPQHF
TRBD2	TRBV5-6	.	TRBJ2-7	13	TGTGCCAGCAGCCGGACTAGCGGGTACGAGCAGTACTTC	CASSRTSGYEQYF
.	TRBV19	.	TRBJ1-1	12	TGTGCCAGTAGTATAGAGGGGGGTGAAGCTTTCTTT	CASSIEGGEAFF
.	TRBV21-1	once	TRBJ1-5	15	TGTGCCAGCAGCAAACAGGGGGCCGAAGATCAGCCCCAGCATTTT	CASSKQGAEDQPQHF
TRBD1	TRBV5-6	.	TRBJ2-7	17	TGTGCCAGCAGCTTGGTAGGTGTGTTGACAGGGGTAAACGAGCAGTACTTC	CASSLVGVLTGVNEQYF
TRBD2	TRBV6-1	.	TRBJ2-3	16	TGTGCCAGCAGTGAATGGACTAGCGGGGGCACAGATACGCAGTATTTT	CASSEWTSGGTDTQYF
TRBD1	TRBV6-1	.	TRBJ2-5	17	TGTGCCAGCAGTGAAGCTGGAAGGACAGGGGAGGTGGAGACCCAGTACTTC	CASSEAGRTGEVETQYF
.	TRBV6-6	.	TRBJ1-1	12	TGTGCCAGCAGCAGTATGAACACTGAAGCTTTCTTT	CASSSMNTEAFF
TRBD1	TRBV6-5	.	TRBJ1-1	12	TGTGCCAGCACCACGACAGGGACGCAAGCTTTCTTT	CASTTTGTQAFF
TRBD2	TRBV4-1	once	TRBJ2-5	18	TGCGCCAGCAGCCAAGTGTCTTCCGGGACTAGCGGGATAGAGACCCAGTACTTC	CASSQVSSGTSGIETQYF
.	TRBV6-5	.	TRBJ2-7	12	TGTGCCAGCAGTGCGGGGGCTTACGAGCAGTACTTC	CASSAGAYEQYF
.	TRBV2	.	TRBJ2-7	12	TGTGCCAGCAGCCCGAGCTCCTACGAGCAGTACTTC	CASSPSSYEQYF